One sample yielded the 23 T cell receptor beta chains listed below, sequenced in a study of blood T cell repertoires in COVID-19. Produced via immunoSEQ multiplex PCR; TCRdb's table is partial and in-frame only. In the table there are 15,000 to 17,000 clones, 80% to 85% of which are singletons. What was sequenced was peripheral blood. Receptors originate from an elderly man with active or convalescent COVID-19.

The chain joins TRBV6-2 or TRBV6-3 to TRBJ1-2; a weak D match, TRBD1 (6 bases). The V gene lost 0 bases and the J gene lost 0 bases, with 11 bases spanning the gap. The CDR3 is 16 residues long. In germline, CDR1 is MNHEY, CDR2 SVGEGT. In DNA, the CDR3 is TGTGCCAGCAGTTACTCGCCCGGGACAACTAACTATGGCTACACCTTC. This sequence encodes CASSYSPGTTNYGYTF.

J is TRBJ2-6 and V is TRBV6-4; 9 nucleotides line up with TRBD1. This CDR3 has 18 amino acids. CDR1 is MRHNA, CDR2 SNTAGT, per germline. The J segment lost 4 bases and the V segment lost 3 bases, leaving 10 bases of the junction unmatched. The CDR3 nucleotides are TGTGCCAGCAGTGAGCGGGGACAGGGAGAAGGGGGGGCCAACGTCCTGACTTTC. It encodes CASSERGQGEGGANVLTF.

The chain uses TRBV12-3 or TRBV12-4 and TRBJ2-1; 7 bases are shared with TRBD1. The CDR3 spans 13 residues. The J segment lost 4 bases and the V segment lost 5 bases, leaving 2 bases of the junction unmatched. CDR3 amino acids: CASSRDRYNEQFF. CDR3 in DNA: TGTGCCAGCAGTCGGGACAGATACAATGAGCAGTTCTTC.

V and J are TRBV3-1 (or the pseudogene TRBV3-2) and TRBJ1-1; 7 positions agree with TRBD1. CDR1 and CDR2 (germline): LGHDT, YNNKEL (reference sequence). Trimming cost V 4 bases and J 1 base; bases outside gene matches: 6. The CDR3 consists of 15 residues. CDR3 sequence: CASSLRDRENTEAFF. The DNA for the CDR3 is TGTGCCAGCAGCCTCCGGGACAGAGAGAACACTGAAGCTTTCTTT.

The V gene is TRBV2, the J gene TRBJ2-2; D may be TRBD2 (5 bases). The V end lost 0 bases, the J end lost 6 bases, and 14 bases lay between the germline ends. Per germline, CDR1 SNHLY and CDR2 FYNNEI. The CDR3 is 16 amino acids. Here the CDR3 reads CASSEAEVRASGELFF. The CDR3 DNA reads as TGTGCCAGCAGTGAAGCGGAGGTACGGGCCTCCGGGGAGCTGTTTTTT.

CDR3 region: CASSRQEYGYTF. CDR3 nucleotides: TGTGCCAGCAGTAGACAGGAATATGGCTACACCTTC. V usage is TRBV6-2 or TRBV6-3 and J usage is TRBJ1-2; D may be TRBD1 (6 bases). Trimming removed 5 bases from V and 5 bases from J, with 9 bases in between. The germline V gene has CDR1 MNHEY and CDR2 SVGEGT. CDR3 size: 12 residues.

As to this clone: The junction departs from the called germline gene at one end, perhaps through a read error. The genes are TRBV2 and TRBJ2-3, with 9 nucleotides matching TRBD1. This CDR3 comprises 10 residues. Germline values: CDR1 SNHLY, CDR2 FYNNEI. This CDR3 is CASGGQGPTF. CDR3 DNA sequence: TGTGCCAGCGGGGGACAGGGACCAACTTTT.

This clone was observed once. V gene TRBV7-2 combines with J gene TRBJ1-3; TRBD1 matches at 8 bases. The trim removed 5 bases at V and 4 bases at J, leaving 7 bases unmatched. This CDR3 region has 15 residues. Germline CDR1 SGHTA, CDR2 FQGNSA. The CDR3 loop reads CASSPDGTGGNTIYF. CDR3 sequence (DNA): TGTGCCAGCAGCCCAGACGGGACAGGAGGAAACACCATATATTTT.

CDR3 nucleotides: TGTGCCAGTACCCCACTAGCGGGGGATAAAAACACCGGGGAGCTGTTTTTT. Translation: CASTPLAGDKNTGELFF. The V call is TRBV19, the J call TRBJ2-2; 11 bases map to TRBD2. Germline V CDR1 and CDR2: LNHDA, SQIVND (reference sequence). V lost 7 bases and J lost 2; bases outside the gene matches: 9. CDR3 length equals 17 residues.

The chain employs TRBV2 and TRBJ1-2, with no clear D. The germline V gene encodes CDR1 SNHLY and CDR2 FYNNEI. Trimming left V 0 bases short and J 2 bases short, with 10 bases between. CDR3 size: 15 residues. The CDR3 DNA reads TGTGCCAGCAGTGAAGCGATAACCGGGAACTATGGCTACACCTTC. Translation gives CASSEAITGNYGYTF.

The CDR3 is CASSSRGLAGGMSTDTQYF. DNA for the CDR3: TGTGCCAGCAGCTCCCGGGGACTAGCGGGGGGGATGAGCACAGATACGCAGTATTTT. V gene TRBV9 combines with J gene TRBJ2-3, with 16 bases identical to TRBD2. This CDR3 has 19 amino acids. Unmatched junction bases numbered 8, after V lost 4 bases and J lost 0 bases. The germline CDR1 and CDR2 sequences are SGDLS and YYNGEE.

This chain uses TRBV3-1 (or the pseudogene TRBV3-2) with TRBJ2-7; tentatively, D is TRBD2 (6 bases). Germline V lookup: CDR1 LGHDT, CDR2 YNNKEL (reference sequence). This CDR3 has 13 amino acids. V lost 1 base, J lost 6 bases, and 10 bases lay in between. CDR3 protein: CASSQGGAGEQYF. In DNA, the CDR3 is TGTGCCAGCAGCCAAGGCGGGGCGGGCGAGCAGTACTTC.

Here the CDR3 DNA reads TGTGCCAGCAGCTCAGACTTCAGTCAGCCCCAGCATTTT. Residues: CASSSDFSQPQHF. V is TRBV7-3 and J is TRBJ1-5, with D hard to call. CDR3 size: 13 residues. CDR1 SGHTA and CDR2 FQGTGA come from the germline V gene. The germline V and J ends were trimmed by 4 bases and 6 bases, with 10 bases remaining between them.

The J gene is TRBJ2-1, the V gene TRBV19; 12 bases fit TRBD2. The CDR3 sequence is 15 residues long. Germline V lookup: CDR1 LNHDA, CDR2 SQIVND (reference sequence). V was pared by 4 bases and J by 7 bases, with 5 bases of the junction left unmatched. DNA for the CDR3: TGTGCCAGTAGTACTCTAGCGGGGGGGAGTAATGAGCAGTTCTTC. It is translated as CASSTLAGGSNEQFF.

The DNA for the CDR3 is TGTGCCAGCAGCTTGGAGCTCAAGGATACGCAGTATTTT. Translation gives CASSLELKDTQYF. This chain uses TRBV5-6 with TRBJ2-3, with D unresolved. The V gene lost 0 bases and the J gene lost 6 bases, with 8 bases spanning the gap. CDR3 length equals 13 residues. The germline CDR1 and CDR2 sequences are SGHDT and YYEEEE.

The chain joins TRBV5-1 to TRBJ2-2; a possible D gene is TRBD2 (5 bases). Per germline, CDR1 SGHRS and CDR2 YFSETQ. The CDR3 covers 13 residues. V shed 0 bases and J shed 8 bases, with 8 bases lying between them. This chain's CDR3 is CASSLGGSGELFF. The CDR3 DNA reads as TGCGCCAGCAGCTTGGGAGGGTCAGGGGAGCTGTTTTTT. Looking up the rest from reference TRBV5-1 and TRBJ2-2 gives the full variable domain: KAGVTQTPRYLIKTRGQQVTLSCSPISGHRSVSWYQQTPGQGLQFLFEYFSETQRNKGNFPGRFSGRQFSNSRSEMNVSTLELGDSALYLCASSLGGSGELFFGEGSRLTVL.

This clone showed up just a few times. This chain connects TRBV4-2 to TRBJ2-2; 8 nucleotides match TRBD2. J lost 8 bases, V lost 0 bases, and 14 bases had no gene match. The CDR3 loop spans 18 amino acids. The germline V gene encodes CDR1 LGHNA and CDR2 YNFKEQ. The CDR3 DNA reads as TGTGCCAGCAGCCAAGAAGCCCAGCGGGGGCCCCTGATGGGGGAGCTGTTTTTT. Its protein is CASSQEAQRGPLMGELFF.

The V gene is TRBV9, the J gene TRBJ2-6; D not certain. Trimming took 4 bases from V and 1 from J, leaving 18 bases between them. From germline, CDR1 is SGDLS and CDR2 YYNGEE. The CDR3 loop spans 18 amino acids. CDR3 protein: CASSLPRGDSSGANVLTF. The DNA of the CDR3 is TGTGCCAGCAGCCTCCCCCGTGGAGACTCTTCTGGGGCCAACGTCCTGACTTTC.

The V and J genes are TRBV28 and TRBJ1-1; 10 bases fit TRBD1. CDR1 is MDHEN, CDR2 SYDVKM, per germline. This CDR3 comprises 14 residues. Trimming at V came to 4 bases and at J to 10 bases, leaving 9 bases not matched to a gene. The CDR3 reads CASSSPTGGARAFF. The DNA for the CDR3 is TGTGCCAGCAGTTCCCCGACAGGGGGCGCGAGAGCTTTCTTT.

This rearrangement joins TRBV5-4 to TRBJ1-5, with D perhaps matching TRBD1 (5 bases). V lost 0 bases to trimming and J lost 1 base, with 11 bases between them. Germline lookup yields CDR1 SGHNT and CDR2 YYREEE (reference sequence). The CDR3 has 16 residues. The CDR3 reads CASSLGGGQSNQPQHF. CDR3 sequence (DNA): TGTGCCAGCAGCTTGGGGGGTGGACAAAGCAATCAGCCCCAGCATTTT. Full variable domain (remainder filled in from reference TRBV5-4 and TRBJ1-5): ETGVTQSPTHLIKTRGQQVTLRCSSQSGHNTVSWYQQALGQGPQFIFQYYREEENGRGNFPPRFSGLQFPNYSSELNVNALELDDSALYLCASSLGGGQSNQPQHFGDGTRLSIL.

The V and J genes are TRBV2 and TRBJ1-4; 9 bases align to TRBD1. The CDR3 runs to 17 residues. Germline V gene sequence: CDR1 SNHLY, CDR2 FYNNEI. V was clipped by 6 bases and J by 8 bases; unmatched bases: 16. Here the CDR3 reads CASRPGTGTRGVEKLFF. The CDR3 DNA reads TGTGCCAGCAGACCCGGGACAGGGACTCGGGGGGTGGAAAAACTGTTTTTT.

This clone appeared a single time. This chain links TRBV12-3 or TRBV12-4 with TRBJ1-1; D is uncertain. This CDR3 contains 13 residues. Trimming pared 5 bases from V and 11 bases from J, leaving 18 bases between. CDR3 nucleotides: TGTGCCAGCAGTCTCCGAGGAGGTAGCGGTGCTTTCTTT. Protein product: CASSLRGGSGAFF.

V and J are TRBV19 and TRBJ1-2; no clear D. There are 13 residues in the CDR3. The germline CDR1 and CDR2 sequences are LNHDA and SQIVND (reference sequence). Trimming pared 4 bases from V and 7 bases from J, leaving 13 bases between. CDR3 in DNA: TGTGCCAGTAGTAGGTCCGGTCCAAGTGGCTACACCTTC. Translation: CASSRSGPSGYTF.